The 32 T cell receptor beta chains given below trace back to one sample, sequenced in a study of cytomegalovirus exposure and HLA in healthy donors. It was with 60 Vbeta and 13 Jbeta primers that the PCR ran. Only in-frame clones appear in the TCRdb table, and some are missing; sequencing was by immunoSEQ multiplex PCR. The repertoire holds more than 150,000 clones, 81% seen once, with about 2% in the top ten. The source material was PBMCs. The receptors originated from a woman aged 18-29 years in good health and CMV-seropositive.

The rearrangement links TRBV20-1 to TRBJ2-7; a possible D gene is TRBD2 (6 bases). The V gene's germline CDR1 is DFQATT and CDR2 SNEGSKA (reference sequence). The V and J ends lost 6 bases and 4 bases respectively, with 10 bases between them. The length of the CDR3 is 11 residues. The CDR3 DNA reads TGCAGTGCCCACGGACTATACGAGCAGTACTTC. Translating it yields CSAHGLYEQYF.

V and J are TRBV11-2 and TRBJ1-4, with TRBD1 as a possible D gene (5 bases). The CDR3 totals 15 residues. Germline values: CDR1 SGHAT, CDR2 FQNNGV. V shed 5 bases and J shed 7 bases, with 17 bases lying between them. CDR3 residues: CASSLGRDWGEKLFF. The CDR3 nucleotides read TGTGCCAGCAGCCTGGGCCGGGACTGGGGTGAAAAACTGTTTTTT.

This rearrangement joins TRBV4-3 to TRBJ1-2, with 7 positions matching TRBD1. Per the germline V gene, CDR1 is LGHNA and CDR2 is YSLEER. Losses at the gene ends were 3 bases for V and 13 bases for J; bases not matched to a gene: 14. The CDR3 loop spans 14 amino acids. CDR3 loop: CASSHAGTALSRTF. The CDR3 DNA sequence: TGCGCCAGCAGCCACGCGGGGACAGCCCTATCTCGCACCTTC.

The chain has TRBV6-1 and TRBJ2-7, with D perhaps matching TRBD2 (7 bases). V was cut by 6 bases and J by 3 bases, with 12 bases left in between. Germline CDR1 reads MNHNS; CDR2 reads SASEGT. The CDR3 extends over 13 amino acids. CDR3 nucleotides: TGTGCCAGCAGACCCGGGGGGCTCTACGAGCAGTACGTC. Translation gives CASRPGGLYEQYV.

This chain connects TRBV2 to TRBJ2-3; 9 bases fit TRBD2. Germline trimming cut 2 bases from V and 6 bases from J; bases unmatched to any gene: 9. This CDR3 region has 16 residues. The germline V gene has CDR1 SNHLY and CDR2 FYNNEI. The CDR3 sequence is CASSEWSSGVMDTQYF. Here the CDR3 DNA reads TGTGCCAGCAGTGAATGGTCTAGCGGGGTCATGGATACGCAGTATTTT. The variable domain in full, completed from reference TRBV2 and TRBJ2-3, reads EPEVTQTPSHQVTQMGQEVILRCVPISNHLYFYWYRQILGQKVEFLVSFYNNEISEKSEIFDDQFSVERPDGSNFTLKIRSTKLEDSAMYFCASSEWSSGVMDTQYFGPGTRLTVL.

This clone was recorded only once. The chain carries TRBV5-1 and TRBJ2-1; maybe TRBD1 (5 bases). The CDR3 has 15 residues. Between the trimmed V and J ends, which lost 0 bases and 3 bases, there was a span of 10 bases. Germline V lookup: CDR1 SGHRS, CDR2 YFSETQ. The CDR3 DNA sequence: TGCGCCAGCAGCTTGGAGGGGCCGGGCTACAATGAGCAGTTCTTC. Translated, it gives CASSLEGPGYNEQFF.

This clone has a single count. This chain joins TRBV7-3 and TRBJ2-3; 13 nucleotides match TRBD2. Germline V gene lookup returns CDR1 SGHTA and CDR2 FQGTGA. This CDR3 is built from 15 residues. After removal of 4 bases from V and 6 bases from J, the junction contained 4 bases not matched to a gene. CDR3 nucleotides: TGTGCCAGCAGCTGGGGACTAGCGGGGTACGATACGCAGTATTTT. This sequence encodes CASSWGLAGYDTQYF.

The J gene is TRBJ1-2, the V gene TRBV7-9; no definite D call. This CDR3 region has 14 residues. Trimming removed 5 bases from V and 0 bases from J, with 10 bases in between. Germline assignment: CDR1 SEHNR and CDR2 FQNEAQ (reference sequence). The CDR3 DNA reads TGTGCCAGCAGCACACCGCACACTAACTATGGCTACACCTTC. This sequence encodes CASSTPHTNYGYTF.

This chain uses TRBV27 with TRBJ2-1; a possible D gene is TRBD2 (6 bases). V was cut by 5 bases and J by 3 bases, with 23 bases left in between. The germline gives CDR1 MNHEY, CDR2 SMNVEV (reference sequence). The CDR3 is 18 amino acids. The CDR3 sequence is CASSPEGWGGSYYNEQFF. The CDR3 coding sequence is TGTGCCAGCAGTCCCGAAGGTTGGGGAGGATCGTACTACAATGAGCAGTTCTTC.

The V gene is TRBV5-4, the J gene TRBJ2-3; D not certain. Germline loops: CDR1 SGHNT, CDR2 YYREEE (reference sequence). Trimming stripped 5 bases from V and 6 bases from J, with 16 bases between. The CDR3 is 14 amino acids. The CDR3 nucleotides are TGTGCCAGCAGAACAGACCCAGTAATTGATACGCAGTATTTT. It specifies CASRTDPVIDTQYF.

DNA for the CDR3: TGCAGCGTTGTCTCGGGGACCGGGGAGCTGTTTTTT. It specifies CSVVSGTGELFF. The chain combines TRBV29-1 with TRBJ2-2, with D possibly TRBD2 on 5 matching bases. Trimming took off 4 bases at V and 5 bases at J, with 8 bases between the two ends. Per the germline V gene, CDR1 is SQVTM and CDR2 is ANQGSEA. The length of the CDR3 is 12 residues.

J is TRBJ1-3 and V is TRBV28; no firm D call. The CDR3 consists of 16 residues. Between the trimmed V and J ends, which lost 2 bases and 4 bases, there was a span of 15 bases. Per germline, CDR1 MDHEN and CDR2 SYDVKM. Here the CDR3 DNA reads TGTGCCAGCAGTTTAGAGGGAGACCCTACCGGAAACACCATATATTTT. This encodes CASSLEGDPTGNTIYF.

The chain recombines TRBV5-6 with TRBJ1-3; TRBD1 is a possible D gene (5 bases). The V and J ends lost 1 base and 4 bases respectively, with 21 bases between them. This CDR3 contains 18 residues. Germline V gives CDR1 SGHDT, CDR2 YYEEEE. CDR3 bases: TGTGCCAGCAGCTTGTTTCTCCGAGGAGGGGATGACGGAAACACCATATATTTT. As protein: CASSLFLRGGDDGNTIYF. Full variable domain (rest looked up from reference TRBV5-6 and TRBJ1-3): DAGVTQSPTHLIKTRGQQVTLRCSPKSGHDTVSWYQQALGQGPQFIFQYYEEEERQRGNFPDRFSGHQFPNYSSELNVNALLLGDSALYLCASSLFLRGGDDGNTIYFGEGSWLTVV.

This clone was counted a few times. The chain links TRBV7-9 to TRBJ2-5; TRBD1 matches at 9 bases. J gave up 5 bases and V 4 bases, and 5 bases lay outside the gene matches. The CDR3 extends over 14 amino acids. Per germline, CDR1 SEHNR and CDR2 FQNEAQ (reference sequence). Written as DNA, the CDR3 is TGTGCCAGCAGCTCCGGACAGGGGAAGGAGACCCAGTACTTC. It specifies CASSSGQGKETQYF.

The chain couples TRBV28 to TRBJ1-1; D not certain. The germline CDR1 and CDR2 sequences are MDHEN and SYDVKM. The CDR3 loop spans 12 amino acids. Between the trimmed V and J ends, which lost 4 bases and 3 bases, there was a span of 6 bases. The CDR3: CASSWQDTEAFF. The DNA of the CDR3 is TGTGCCAGCAGTTGGCAGGACACTGAAGCTTTCTTT.

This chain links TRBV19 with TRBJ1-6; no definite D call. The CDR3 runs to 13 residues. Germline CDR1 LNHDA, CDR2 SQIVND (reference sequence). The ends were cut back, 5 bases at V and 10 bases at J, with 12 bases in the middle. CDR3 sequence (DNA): TGTGCCAGTAGTCTCGGACTCCGGTCACCCCTCCACTTT. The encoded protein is CASSLGLRSPLHF.

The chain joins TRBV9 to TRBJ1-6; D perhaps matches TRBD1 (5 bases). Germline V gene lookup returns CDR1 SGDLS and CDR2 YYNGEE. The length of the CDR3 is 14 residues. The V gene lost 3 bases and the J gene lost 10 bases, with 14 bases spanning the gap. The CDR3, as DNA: TGTGCCAGCAGCGCGATGGGGGGGGAGTCACCCCTCCACTTT. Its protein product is CASSAMGGESPLHF.

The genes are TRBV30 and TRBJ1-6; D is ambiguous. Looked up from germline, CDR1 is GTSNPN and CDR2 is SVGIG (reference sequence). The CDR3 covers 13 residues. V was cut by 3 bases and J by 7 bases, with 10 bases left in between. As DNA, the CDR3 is TGTGCCTGGAGCCTACTAGAGAATTCACCCCTCCACTTT. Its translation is CAWSLLENSPLHF. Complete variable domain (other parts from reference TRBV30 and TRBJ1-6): SQTIHQWPATLVQPVGSPLSLECTVEGTSNPNLYWYRQAAGRGLQLLFYSVGIGQISSEVPQNLSASRPQDRQFILSSKKLLLSDSGFYLCAWSLLENSPLHFGNGTRLTVT.

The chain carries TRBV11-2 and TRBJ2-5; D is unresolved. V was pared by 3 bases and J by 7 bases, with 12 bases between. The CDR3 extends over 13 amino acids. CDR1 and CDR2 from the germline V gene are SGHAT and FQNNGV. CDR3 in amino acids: CASSFSSTGTQYF. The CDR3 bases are TGTGCCAGCAGCTTCTCCTCAACTGGGACCCAGTACTTC.

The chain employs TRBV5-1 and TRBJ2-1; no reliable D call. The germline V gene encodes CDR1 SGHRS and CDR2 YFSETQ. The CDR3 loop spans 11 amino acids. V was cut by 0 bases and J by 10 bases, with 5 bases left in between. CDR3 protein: CASSLELEQFF. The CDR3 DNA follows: TGCGCCAGCAGCTTGGAACTAGAGCAGTTCTTC.

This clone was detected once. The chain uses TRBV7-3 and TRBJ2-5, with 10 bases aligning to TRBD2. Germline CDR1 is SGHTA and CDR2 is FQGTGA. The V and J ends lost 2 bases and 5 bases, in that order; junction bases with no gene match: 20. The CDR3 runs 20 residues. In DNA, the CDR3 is TGTGCCAGCAGCTTATGGGGCCGGGCTAGCGGGGGCGGTAGCTTGGAGACCCAGTACTTC. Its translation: CASSLWGRASGGGSLETQYF.

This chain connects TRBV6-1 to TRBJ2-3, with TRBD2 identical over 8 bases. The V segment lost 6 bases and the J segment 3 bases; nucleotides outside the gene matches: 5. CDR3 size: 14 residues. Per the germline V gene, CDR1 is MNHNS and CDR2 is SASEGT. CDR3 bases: TGTGCCAGCAGGCAAGCGGGGGTGACAGATACGCAGTATTTT. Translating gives CASRQAGVTDTQYF.

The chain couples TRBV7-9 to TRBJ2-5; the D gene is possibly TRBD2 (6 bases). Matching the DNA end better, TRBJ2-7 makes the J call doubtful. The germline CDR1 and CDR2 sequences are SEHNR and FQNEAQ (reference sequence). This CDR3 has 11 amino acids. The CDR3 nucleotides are TGTGCCAGCGGCCGGGGGTACGAGCAGTACTTC. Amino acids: CASGRGYEQYF.

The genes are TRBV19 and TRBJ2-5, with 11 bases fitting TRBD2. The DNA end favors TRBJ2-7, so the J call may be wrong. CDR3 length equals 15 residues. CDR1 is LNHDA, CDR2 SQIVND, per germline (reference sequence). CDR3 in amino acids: CASSILAGGLYEQYF. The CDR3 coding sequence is TGTGCCAGTAGTATCCTAGCGGGGGGCCTTTACGAGCAGTACTTC.

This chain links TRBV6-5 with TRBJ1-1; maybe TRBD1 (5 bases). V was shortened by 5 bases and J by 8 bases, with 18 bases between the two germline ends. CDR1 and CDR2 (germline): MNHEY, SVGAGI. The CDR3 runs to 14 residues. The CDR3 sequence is CASSLGAGRREAFF. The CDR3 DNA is TGTGCCAGCAGTCTAGGGGCCGGGCGGCGGGAAGCTTTCTTT.

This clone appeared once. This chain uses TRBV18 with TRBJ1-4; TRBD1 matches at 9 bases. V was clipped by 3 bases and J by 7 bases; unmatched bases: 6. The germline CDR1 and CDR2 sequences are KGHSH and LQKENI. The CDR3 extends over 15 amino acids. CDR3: CASSPTQGAGEKLFF. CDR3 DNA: TGTGCCAGCTCACCGACACAGGGGGCGGGTGAAAAACTGTTTTTT.

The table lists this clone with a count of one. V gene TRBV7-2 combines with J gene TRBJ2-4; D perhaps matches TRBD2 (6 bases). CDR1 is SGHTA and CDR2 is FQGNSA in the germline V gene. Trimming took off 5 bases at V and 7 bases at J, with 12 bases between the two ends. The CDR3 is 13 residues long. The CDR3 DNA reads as TGTGCCAGCAGCGGGAGTGCGGGGAACATTCAGTACTTC. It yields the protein CASSGSAGNIQYF.

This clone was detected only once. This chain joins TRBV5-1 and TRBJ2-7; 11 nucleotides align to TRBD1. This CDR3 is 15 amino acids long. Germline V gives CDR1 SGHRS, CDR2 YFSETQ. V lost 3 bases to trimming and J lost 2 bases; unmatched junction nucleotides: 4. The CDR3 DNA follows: TGCGCCAGCAGCTGGGCGGGACAGGGGGCCTACGAGCAGTACTTC. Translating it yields CASSWAGQGAYEQYF.

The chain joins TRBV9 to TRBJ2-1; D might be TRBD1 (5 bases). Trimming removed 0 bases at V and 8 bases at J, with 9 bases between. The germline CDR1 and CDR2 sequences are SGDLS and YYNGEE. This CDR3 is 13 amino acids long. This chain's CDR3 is CASSVGGAYEQFF. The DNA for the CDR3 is TGTGCCAGCAGCGTAGGTGGGGCCTATGAGCAGTTCTTC.

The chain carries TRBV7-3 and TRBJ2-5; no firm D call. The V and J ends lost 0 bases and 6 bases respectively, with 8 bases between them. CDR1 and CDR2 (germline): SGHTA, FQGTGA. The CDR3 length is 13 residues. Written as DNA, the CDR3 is TGTGCCAGCAGCTTAACGTCAGGAAAGACCCAGTACTTC. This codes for CASSLTSGKTQYF.

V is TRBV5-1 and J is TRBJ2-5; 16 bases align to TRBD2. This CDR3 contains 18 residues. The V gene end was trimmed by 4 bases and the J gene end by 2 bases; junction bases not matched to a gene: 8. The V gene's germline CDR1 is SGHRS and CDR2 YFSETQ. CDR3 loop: CASSSGTSGGEGQETQYF. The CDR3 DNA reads TGCGCCAGCAGCAGCGGGACTAGCGGGGGGGAGGGACAAGAGACCCAGTACTTC.

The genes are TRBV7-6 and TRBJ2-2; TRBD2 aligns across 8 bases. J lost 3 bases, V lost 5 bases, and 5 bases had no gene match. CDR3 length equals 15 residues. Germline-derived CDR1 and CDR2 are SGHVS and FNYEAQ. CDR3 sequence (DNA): TGTGCCAGCAGCCCTCGGGGGGGTTACACCGGGGAGCTGTTTTTT. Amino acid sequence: CASSPRGGYTGELFF.